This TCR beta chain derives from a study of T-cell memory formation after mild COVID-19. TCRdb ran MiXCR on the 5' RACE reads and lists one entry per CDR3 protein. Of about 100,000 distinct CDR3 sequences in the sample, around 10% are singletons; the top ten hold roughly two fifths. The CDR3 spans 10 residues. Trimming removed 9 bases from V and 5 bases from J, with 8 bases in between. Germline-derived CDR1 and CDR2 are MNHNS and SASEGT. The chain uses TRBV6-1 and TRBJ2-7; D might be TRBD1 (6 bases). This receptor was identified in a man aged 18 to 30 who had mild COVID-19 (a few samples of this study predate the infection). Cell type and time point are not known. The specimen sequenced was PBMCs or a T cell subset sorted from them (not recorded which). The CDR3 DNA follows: TGTGCCAGGGGACACCACGAGCAGTACTTC. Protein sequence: CARGHHEQYF.